The sequence of this T cell receptor beta chain was determined in a study of blood T cell repertoires in COVID-19. Assay: immunoSEQ multiplex PCR; the TCRdb copy retains only in-frame clones and omits some. The sample gives more than 150,000 clones, approximately 87% of which show up once; about 12% is in the top ten. CDR3 size: 15 residues. V lost 1 base and J lost 7, with 17 bases in between. Per germline, CDR1 SGHRS and CDR2 YFSETQ. The sequencing sample was made of peripheral blood. The chain employs TRBV5-1 and TRBJ2-5; maybe TRBD2 (5 bases). This clonotype was sampled from a woman in her 70s with COVID-19, enrolled during active disease. The DNA for the CDR3 is TGCGCCAGCAGCTTGTATTACCCCGAGGCGGGGACCCAGTACTTC. This sequence encodes CASSLYYPEAGTQYF.